A selection of T cell receptor beta chains follows, all from one sample in a study of blood T cell repertoires in COVID-19. Data came from immunoSEQ multiplex PCR; TCRdb stores just in-frame clones and leaves some out. The top ten hold 1.9% of the sample, which has around 67,000 clones, around 90% seen once. Material: peripheral blood. The receptors shown here come from a woman of 80 years or more with active or convalescent COVID-19. Each CDR3 is given with its conserved first and last residue.

V	J	CDR3
TRBV12-5	TRBJ2-1	CASGLPISGGAFEQFF
TRBV10-3	TRBJ2-2	CAISRERRNTGELFF
TRBV19	TRBJ2-2	CASSANPSDTGELFF
TRBV10-2	TRBJ1-5	CASSESEQPQHF
TRBV12-5	TRBJ2-5	CASGLNGLAQETQYF
TRBV7-2	TRBJ2-3	CASSSGGGGYTDTQYF
TRBV28	TRBJ2-2	CASSETGTGGRTGELFF
TRBV15	TRBJ2-1	CATSRGQGATDEQFF
TRBV7-2	TRBJ1-6	CASSSEGYSPLHF
TRBV6-5	TRBJ2-7	CASSRGQGVYEQYF
TRBV9	TRBJ1-1	CASSGRTGLNTEAFF
TRBV7-8	TRBJ2-7	CASSSVLDTRSYEQYF
TRBV29-1	TRBJ2-2	CSARVTGELFF
TRBV6-1	TRBJ1-4	CASSGPPGARTTNEKLFF
TRBV15	TRBJ2-2	CATRTSGSTGELFF
TRBV19	TRBJ2-3	CASKGLAGGGTDTQYF
TRBV19	TRBJ2-2	CASSLGQGRTNTGELFF
TRBV15	TRBJ1-1	CATSRERVLNTEAFF
TRBV9	TRBJ1-1	CASSVDAGNTEAFF
TRBV5-5	TRBJ2-3	CASSWGPETDTQYF
TRBV5-1	TRBJ2-1	CASSLPAGGLINEQFF
TRBV29-1	TRBJ1-2	CSVGGGAGGYTF
TRBV11-2	TRBJ2-1	CASSITLAGGSNEQFF
TRBV4-3	TRBJ2-3	CASSPEVAGGFYGTDTQYF
TRBV4-1	TRBJ2-3	CASSQDWAASTDTQYF
TRBV5-4	TRBJ2-1	CASSPPQAYNEQFF
TRBV7-2	TRBJ1-3	CASSSRTGNSGNTIYF
TRBV5-6	TRBJ1-6	CASSLSPRLENSPLHF
TRBV5-1	TRBJ1-3	CASGRDRGGGNTIYF
TRBV5-7	TRBJ2-1	CASTLPGLAGDNEQFF
TRBV6-2/TRBV6-3	TRBJ2-5	CASSYSALGRGTQYF
TRBV19	TRBJ2-1	CASSATSTGSSYNEQFF
TRBV5-6	TRBJ2-1	CASSLQRGGRRNEQFF
TRBV9	TRBJ2-7	CASSVGSGAGGTYEQYF
TRBV2	TRBJ2-1	CASSLAGVNEQFF
TRBV6-2/TRBV6-3	TRBJ2-1	CASSFPGTSGGVRNEQFF
TRBV5-1	TRBJ2-5	CASSSIGAFDQETQYF
TRBV7-8	TRBJ2-5	CASSEEVAGGKYSNLETQYF
TRBV15	TRBJ1-2	CATARRNQGAFGYTF
TRBV27	TRBJ2-3	CASSSITDTQYF
TRBV7-9	TRBJ1-6	CASSSGTANSPLHF
TRBV7-9	TRBJ2-5	CASSFFLAGEETQYF
TRBV6-4	TRBJ1-2	CASKAGTGGDYGYTF
TRBV4-1	TRBJ2-3	CASSLIQGNLGDTQYF
TRBV5-4	TRBJ2-5	CASSDRGPSETQYF